This is a list of T cell receptor beta chains from one sample in a study of post-analysis software for immune sequencing data. TCRdb passed the PCR reads through MiXCR, listing each CDR3 protein once. The sample lists roughly 800,000 distinct CDR3 sequences, approximately 44% occurring once. Sequenced sample: blood. Every receptor here comes from a girl aged 5 to 17 with multiple sclerosis. Both conserved end residues are part of each CDR3. Fields, in order: CDR3 DNA, CDR3 protein, V gene, clone size, J gene, D gene. D genes are given only for firm matches. Clone size is given for some rows only: seen once, a few or many times, or a class if the clone is expanded.

cdr3_nt: TGTGCCAGCAGCCCAGTTGGGACTAGGACCACAGATACGCAGTATTTT
cdr3_aa: CASSPVGTRTTDTQYF
v_call: TRBV5-6
clone_size: few
j_call: TRBJ2-3
d_call: TRBD2

cdr3_nt: TGTGCCAGCAGCCCCCCCGGGACAGCCATAGGCGGGGAGCTGTTTTTT
cdr3_aa: CASSPPGTAIGGELFF
v_call: TRBV7-3
clone_size: few
j_call: TRBJ2-2
d_call: TRBD1

cdr3_nt: TGCGCCAGCAGCCAAGTGACAGGGCTTTTCTACGAGCAGTACTTC
cdr3_aa: CASSQVTGLFYEQYF
v_call: TRBV4-1
clone_size: few
j_call: TRBJ2-7
d_call: TRBD1

cdr3_nt: TGTGCCAGCACACAAGGAGAGACCCAGTACTTC
cdr3_aa: CASTQGETQYF
v_call: TRBV27
clone_size: .
j_call: TRBJ2-5
d_call: .

cdr3_nt: TGTTCTTGGGACACTGAAGCTTTCTTT
cdr3_aa: CSWDTEAFF
v_call: TRBV7-9
clone_size: .
j_call: TRBJ1-1
d_call: .

cdr3_nt: TGTGCCAGCAGCCGTCCGGCTAACTATGGCTACACCTTC
cdr3_aa: CASSRPANYGYTF
v_call: TRBV7-2
clone_size: .
j_call: TRBJ1-2
d_call: .

cdr3_nt: TGCAGCGTTGAGGGCACGGGAGGCACAGATACGCAGTATTTT
cdr3_aa: CSVEGTGGTDTQYF
v_call: TRBV29-1
clone_size: .
j_call: TRBJ2-3
d_call: .

cdr3_nt: TGTGCCACCAGTGATGGGGTTTTACAGGTAAATCAAGAGACCCAGTACTTC
cdr3_aa: CATSDGVLQVNQETQYF
v_call: TRBV24-1
clone_size: .
j_call: TRBJ2-5
d_call: .

cdr3_nt: TGCGCCAGCAGCCAAGATCCCGCCGGTGCAACTAATGAAAAACTGTTTTTT
cdr3_aa: CASSQDPAGATNEKLFF
v_call: TRBV4-1
clone_size: .
j_call: TRBJ1-4
d_call: .

cdr3_nt: TGTGCCAGCACGCGGCGGGAGGGCCGCCGGGAGCAGTTCTTC
cdr3_aa: CASTRREGRREQFF
v_call: TRBV6-5
clone_size: .
j_call: TRBJ2-1
d_call: TRBD2

cdr3_nt: TGTGCCAGCAGCTCCCAGACTAGCGGGAGTATATACGAGCAGTACTTC
cdr3_aa: CASSSQTSGSIYEQYF
v_call: TRBV11-2
clone_size: .
j_call: TRBJ2-7
d_call: TRBD2

cdr3_nt: TGCGCCAGCAGCCACAAGGAGTACACCGGGGAGCTGTTTTTT
cdr3_aa: CASSHKEYTGELFF
v_call: TRBV4-3
clone_size: .
j_call: TRBJ2-2
d_call: .

cdr3_nt: TGTGCCAGCAGTCCCCGTTTTGGAGGGACTGGGGCCAACGTCCTGACTTTC
cdr3_aa: CASSPRFGGTGANVLTF
v_call: TRBV12-3/TRBV12-4
clone_size: few
j_call: TRBJ2-6
d_call: .

cdr3_nt: TGTGCCAGCAGCCCCCCTTGGGGCGGGAGGGTTGCCAAAAACATTCAGTACTTC
cdr3_aa: CASSPPWGGRVAKNIQYF
v_call: TRBV12-3/TRBV12-4
clone_size: .
j_call: TRBJ2-4
d_call: TRBD2

cdr3_nt: TGCGCCAGCTTTAGCGGCCTGAGCTCCTACAATGAGCAGTTCTTC
cdr3_aa: CASFSGLSSYNEQFF
v_call: TRBV5-1
clone_size: .
j_call: TRBJ2-1
d_call: .

cdr3_nt: TGTGCCAGCACCGCCCCGGGGGCCTCCTACGAGCAGTACTTC
cdr3_aa: CASTAPGASYEQYF
v_call: TRBV5-6
clone_size: few
j_call: TRBJ2-7
d_call: .

cdr3_nt: TGTGCCAGTAGTATTAGACGGCAGGATACGCAGTATTTT
cdr3_aa: CASSIRRQDTQYF
v_call: TRBV19
clone_size: few
j_call: TRBJ2-3
d_call: .

cdr3_nt: TGTGCCAGCAGTCCTCCCGGGACTAGCGGGAGAAGGTACGAGCAGTACTTC
cdr3_aa: CASSPPGTSGRRYEQYF
v_call: TRBV12-3/TRBV12-4
clone_size: .
j_call: TRBJ2-7
d_call: TRBD2

cdr3_nt: TGTGCTAGTGGATACGGTGGAGGAGAGACCCAGTACTTC
cdr3_aa: CASGYGGGETQYF
v_call: TRBV12-5
clone_size: few
j_call: TRBJ2-5
d_call: .

cdr3_nt: TGCAGCGTCCCTGGGACAGAGCTTTACGAGCAGTACTTC
cdr3_aa: CSVPGTELYEQYF
v_call: TRBV29-1
clone_size: .
j_call: TRBJ2-7
d_call: TRBD1

cdr3_nt: TGTGCCAGCAGTCCCCCTGGCAGGGCTGACTATGGCTACACCTTC
cdr3_aa: CASSPPGRADYGYTF
v_call: TRBV28
clone_size: .
j_call: TRBJ1-2
d_call: .

cdr3_nt: TGCGCCAGCAGCCAATACGCAAACAATGAGCAGTTCTTC
cdr3_aa: CASSQYANNEQFF
v_call: TRBV4-3
clone_size: .
j_call: TRBJ2-1
d_call: .

cdr3_nt: TGTGCCAGCAGAGGGCTAGCGGGACTATTCGGGCTAGCAGATACGCAGTATTTT
cdr3_aa: CASRGLAGLFGLADTQYF
v_call: TRBV11-2
clone_size: few
j_call: TRBJ2-3
d_call: TRBD2

cdr3_nt: TGCAGCGTTGAAGACCCCGCAGGTCGGGGAAACTATGGCTACACCTTC
cdr3_aa: CSVEDPAGRGNYGYTF
v_call: TRBV29-1
clone_size: .
j_call: TRBJ1-2
d_call: .

cdr3_nt: TGTGCCAGCAGCCTACTCGAGAAGATCTACAATGAGCAGTTCTTC
cdr3_aa: CASSLLEKIYNEQFF
v_call: TRBV7-9
clone_size: .
j_call: TRBJ2-1
d_call: .

cdr3_nt: TGCGCCAGCAGCCACGGGACTGCGGAGGCAGATACGCAGTATTTT
cdr3_aa: CASSHGTAEADTQYF
v_call: TRBV4-3
clone_size: .
j_call: TRBJ2-3
d_call: .

cdr3_nt: TGTGCCAGCAGCCAAGATCCGGATGAGCAGTTCTTC
cdr3_aa: CASSQDPDEQFF
v_call: TRBV4-2
clone_size: once
j_call: TRBJ2-1
d_call: .

cdr3_nt: TGCAGTGCTCATTATAGCGGGAGCGGCTACGAGCAGTACTTC
cdr3_aa: CSAHYSGSGYEQYF
v_call: TRBV20-1
clone_size: .
j_call: TRBJ2-7
d_call: TRBD2

cdr3_nt: TGTGCCAGCAGCTTACGCGGAGCTAGCACAGATACGCAGTATTTT
cdr3_aa: CASSLRGASTDTQYF
v_call: TRBV7-3
clone_size: many
j_call: TRBJ2-3
d_call: .

cdr3_nt: TGTGCCAGCAGTGACGGTCCTGGGAATGAGCAGTTCTTC
cdr3_aa: CASSDGPGNEQFF
v_call: TRBV6-1
clone_size: once
j_call: TRBJ2-1
d_call: .

cdr3_nt: TGTGCCATCAACAGCGGGGGCACCTACGAGCAGTACTTC
cdr3_aa: CAINSGGTYEQYF
v_call: TRBV10-3
clone_size: .
j_call: TRBJ2-7
d_call: TRBD2

cdr3_nt: TGTGCCACCAGTGTCTCCGGGGTCAGCAATCAGCCCCAGCATTTT
cdr3_aa: CATSVSGVSNQPQHF
v_call: TRBV24-1
clone_size: once
j_call: TRBJ1-5
d_call: .

cdr3_nt: TGTGCCAGCAGCTTAGCCACCCTAGCGGGCACAGATACGCAGTATTTT
cdr3_aa: CASSLATLAGTDTQYF
v_call: TRBV7-2
clone_size: few
j_call: TRBJ2-3
d_call: TRBD2

cdr3_nt: TGTGCCAGCAAGCGAAGCGGGTCCTACAATGAGCAGTTCTTC
cdr3_aa: CASKRSGSYNEQFF
v_call: TRBV7-2
clone_size: .
j_call: TRBJ2-1
d_call: .

cdr3_nt: TGTGCCAGCAGCTTACTCGACCTAGCGGGAGGGTGGGATACGCAGTATTTT
cdr3_aa: CASSLLDLAGGWDTQYF
v_call: TRBV7-2
clone_size: .
j_call: TRBJ2-3
d_call: TRBD2

cdr3_nt: TGTGCCAGCGGGCTACTGGAGACCCAGTACTTC
cdr3_aa: CASGLLETQYF
v_call: TRBV12-3/TRBV12-4
clone_size: .
j_call: TRBJ2-5
d_call: .

cdr3_nt: TGTGCCAGCAGTGGGGACTACGGGCTCACAGATACGCAGTATTTT
cdr3_aa: CASSGDYGLTDTQYF
v_call: TRBV6-1
clone_size: .
j_call: TRBJ2-3
d_call: TRBD2

cdr3_nt: TGTGCCAGCAGCTTTAAGGGCGATAGCGGGATCGGTGAGCAGTTCTTC
cdr3_aa: CASSFKGDSGIGEQFF
v_call: TRBV7-6
clone_size: .
j_call: TRBJ2-1
d_call: TRBD2

cdr3_nt: TGCGCCAGCAGCCAAGACAGCCTAGCGGAAGAGCAGTACTTC
cdr3_aa: CASSQDSLAEEQYF
v_call: TRBV4-1
clone_size: few
j_call: TRBJ2-7
d_call: TRBD2

cdr3_nt: TGTGCCAGCAGCCTCGGCGCTCCGCCCAACACAGATACGCAGTATTTT
cdr3_aa: CASSLGAPPNTDTQYF
v_call: TRBV3-1
clone_size: few
j_call: TRBJ2-3
d_call: .

cdr3_nt: TGCGCCAGCAGCCATGACAGGGGAACTGAAGCTTTCTTT
cdr3_aa: CASSHDRGTEAFF
v_call: TRBV4-3
clone_size: .
j_call: TRBJ1-1
d_call: TRBD1

cdr3_nt: TGCGCCAGCAGCCATGGGACAGTGAGGACTGAAGCTTTCTTT
cdr3_aa: CASSHGTVRTEAFF
v_call: TRBV4-3
clone_size: .
j_call: TRBJ1-1
d_call: TRBD1

cdr3_nt: TGTGCCAGCAGTTGGGGGAGGGACACTGAAGCTTTCTTT
cdr3_aa: CASSWGRDTEAFF
v_call: TRBV12-3/TRBV12-4
clone_size: .
j_call: TRBJ1-1
d_call: .

cdr3_nt: TGCAGCTCTATATCCGACGGATACGAGCAGTACTTC
cdr3_aa: CSSISDGYEQYF
v_call: TRBV29-1
clone_size: .
j_call: TRBJ2-7
d_call: .

cdr3_nt: TGTGCCAGCAGCTTAGTCGGGAATGGAGCCAAAAACATTCAGTACTTC
cdr3_aa: CASSLVGNGAKNIQYF
v_call: TRBV7-2
clone_size: .
j_call: TRBJ2-4
d_call: .

cdr3_nt: TGTGCCACCAGTGATGTGACTAGTTTCAATGAGCAGTTCTTC
cdr3_aa: CATSDVTSFNEQFF
v_call: TRBV24-1
clone_size: few
j_call: TRBJ2-1
d_call: .